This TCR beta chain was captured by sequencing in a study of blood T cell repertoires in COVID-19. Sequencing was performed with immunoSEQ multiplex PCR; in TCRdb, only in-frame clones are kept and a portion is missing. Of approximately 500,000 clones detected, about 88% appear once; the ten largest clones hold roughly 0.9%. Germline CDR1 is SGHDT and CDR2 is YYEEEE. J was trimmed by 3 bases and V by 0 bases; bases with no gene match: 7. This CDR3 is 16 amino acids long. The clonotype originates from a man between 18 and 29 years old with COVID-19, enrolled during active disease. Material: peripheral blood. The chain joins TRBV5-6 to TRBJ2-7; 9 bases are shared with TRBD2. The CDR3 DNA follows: TGTGCCAGCAGCTTGGGCGTAAGGACTAGCGACTACGAGCAGTACTTC. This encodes CASSLGVRTSDYEQYF.